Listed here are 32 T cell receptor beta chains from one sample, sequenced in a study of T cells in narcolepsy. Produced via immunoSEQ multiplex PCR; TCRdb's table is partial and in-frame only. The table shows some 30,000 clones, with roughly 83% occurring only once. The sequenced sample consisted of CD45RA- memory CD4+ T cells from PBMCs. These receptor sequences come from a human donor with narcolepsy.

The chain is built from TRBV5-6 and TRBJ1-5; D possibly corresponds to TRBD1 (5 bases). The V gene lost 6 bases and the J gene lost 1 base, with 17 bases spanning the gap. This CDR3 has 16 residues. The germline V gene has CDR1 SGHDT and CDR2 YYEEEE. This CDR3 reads CASKFWGGFSNQPQHF. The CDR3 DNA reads TGTGCCAGCAAGTTCTGGGGCGGATTCAGCAATCAGCCCCAGCATTTT.

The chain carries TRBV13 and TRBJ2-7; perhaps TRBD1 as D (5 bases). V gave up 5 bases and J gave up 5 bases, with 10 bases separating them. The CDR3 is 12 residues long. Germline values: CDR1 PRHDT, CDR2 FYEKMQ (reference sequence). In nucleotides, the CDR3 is TGTGCCAGCAGCCACAGGAAGCACGAGCAGTACTTC. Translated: CASSHRKHEQYF. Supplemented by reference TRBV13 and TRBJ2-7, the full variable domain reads AAGVIQSPRHLIKEKRETATLKCYPIPRHDTVYWYQQGPGQDPQFLISFYEKMQSDKGSIPDRFSAQQFSDYHSELNMSSLELGDSALYFCASSHRKHEQYFGPGTRLTVT.

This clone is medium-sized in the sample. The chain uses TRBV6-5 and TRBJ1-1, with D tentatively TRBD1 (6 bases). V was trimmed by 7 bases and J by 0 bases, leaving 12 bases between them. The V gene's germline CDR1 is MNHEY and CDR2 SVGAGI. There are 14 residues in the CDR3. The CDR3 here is CASMEGQLNTEAFF. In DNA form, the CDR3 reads TGTGCCAGCATGGAGGGACAATTGAACACTGAAGCTTTCTTT.

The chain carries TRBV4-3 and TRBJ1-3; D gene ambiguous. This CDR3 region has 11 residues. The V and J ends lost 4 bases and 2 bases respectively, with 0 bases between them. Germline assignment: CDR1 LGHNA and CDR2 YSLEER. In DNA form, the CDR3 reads TGCGCCAGCAGCCCTGGAAACACCATATATTTT. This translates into CASSPGNTIYF.

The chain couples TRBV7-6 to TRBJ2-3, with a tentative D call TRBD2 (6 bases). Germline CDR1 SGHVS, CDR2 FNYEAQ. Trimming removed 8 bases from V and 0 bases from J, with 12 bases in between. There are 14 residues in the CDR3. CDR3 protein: CASGRDGSTDTQYF. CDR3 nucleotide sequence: TGTGCCAGCGGGCGGGACGGGAGCACAGATACGCAGTATTTT.

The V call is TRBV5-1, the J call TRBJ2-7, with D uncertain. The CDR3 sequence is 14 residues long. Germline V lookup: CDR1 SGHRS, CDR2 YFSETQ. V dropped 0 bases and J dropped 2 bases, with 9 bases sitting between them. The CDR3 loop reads CASSLEGSAYEQYF. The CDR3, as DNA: TGCGCCAGCAGCTTGGAGGGATCGGCCTACGAGCAGTACTTC.

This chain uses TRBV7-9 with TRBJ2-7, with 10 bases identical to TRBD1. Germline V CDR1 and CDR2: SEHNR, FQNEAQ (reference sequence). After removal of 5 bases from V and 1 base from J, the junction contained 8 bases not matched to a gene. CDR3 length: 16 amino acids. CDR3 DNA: TGTGCCAGCAGCCGACGGGACAGGGGACAGTCCTACGAGCAGTACTTC. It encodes CASSRRDRGQSYEQYF.

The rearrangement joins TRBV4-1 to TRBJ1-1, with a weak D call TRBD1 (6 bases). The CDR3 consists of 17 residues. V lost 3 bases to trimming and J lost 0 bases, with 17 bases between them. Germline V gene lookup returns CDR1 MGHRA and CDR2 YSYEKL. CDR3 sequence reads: CASSHAESRGMNTEAFF. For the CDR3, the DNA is TGCGCCAGCAGCCACGCGGAGTCCAGGGGAATGAACACTGAAGCTTTCTTT.

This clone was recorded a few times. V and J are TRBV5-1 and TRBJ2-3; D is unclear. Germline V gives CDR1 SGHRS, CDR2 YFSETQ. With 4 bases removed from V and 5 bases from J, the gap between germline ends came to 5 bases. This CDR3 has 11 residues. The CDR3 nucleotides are TGCGCCAGCAGCGAACTAGATACGCAGTATTTT. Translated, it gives CASSELDTQYF.

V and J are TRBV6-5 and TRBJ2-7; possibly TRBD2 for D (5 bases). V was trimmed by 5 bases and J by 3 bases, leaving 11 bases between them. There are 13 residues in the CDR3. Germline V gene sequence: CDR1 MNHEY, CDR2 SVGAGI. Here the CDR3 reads CASSAFDYYEQYF. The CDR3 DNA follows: TGTGCCAGCAGTGCGTTTGACTACTACGAGCAGTACTTC.

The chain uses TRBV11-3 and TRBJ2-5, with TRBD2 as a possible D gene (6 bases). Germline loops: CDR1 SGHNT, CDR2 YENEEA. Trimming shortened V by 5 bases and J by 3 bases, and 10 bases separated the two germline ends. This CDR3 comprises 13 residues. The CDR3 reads CASSRGGKETQYF. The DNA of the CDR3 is TGTGCCAGCAGCAGGGGCGGGAAAGAGACCCAGTACTTC.

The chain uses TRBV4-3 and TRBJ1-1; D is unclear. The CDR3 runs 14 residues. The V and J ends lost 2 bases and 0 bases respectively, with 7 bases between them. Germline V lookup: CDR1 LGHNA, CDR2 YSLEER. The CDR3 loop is CASSQTTVNTEAFF. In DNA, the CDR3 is TGCGCCAGCAGCCAAACAACAGTGAACACTGAAGCTTTCTTT.

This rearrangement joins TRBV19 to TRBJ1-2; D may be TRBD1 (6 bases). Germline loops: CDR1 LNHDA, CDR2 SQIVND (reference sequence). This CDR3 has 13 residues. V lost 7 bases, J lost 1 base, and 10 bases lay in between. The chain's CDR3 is CASNTGFNYGYTF. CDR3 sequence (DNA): TGTGCCAGTAATACAGGGTTTAACTATGGCTACACCTTC.

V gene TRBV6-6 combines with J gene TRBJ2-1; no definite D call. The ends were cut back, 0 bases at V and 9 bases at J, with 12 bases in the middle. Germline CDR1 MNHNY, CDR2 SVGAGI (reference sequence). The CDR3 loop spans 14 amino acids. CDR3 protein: CASSYSITIIEQFF. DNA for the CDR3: TGTGCCAGCAGTTACTCGATAACTATCATTGAGCAGTTCTTC.

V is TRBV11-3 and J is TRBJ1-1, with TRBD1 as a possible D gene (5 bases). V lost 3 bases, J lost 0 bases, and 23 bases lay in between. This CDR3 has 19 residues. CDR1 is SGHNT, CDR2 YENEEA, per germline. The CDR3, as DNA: TGTGCCAGCAGCTTGGGTGGGACCTGGCTCTCAGATATGAACACTGAAGCTTTCTTT. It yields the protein CASSLGGTWLSDMNTEAFF.

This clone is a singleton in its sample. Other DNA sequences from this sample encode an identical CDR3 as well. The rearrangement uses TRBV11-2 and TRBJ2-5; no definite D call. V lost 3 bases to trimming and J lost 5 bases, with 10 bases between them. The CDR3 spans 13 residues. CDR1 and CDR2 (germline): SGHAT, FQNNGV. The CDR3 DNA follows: TGTGCCAGCAGCTTTCAGACACTGGAGACCCAGTACTTC. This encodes CASSFQTLETQYF.

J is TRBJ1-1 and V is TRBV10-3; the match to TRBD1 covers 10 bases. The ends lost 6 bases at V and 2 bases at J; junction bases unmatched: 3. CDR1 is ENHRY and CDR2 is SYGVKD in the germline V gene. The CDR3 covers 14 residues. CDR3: CAIRGTGENTEAFF. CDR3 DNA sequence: TGTGCCATCAGGGGGACAGGGGAAAACACTGAAGCTTTCTTT.

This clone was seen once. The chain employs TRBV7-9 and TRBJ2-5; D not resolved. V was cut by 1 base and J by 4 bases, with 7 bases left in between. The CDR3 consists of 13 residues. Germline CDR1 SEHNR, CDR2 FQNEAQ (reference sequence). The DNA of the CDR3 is TGTGCCAGCAGCTTAGAGATTGGAGAGACCCAGTACTTC. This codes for CASSLEIGETQYF. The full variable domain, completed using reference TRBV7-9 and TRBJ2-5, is DTGVSQNPRHKITKRGQNVTFRCDPISEHNRLYWYRQTLGQGPEFLTYFQNEAQLEKSRLLSDRFSAERPKGSFSTLEIQRTEQGDSAMYLCASSLEIGETQYFGPGTRLLVL.

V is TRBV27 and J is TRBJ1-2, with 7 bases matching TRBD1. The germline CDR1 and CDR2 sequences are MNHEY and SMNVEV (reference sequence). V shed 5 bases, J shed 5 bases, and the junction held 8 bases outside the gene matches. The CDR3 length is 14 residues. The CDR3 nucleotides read TGTGCCAGCAGTCCTAGAGACAGGGCGTATGGCTACACCTTC. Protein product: CASSPRDRAYGYTF.

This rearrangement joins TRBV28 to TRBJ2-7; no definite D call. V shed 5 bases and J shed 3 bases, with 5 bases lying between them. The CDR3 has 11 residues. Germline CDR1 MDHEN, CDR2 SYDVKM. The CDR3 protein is CASSAFYEQYF. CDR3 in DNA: TGTGCCAGCAGTGCCTTCTACGAGCAGTACTTC.

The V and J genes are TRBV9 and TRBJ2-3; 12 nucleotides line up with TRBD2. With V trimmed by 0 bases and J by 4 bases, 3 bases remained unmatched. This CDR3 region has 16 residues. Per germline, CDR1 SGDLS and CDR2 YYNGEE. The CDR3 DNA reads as TGTGCCAGCAGCGTAGAGGGACTAGCGGGCCCAGATACGCAGTATTTT. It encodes CASSVEGLAGPDTQYF.

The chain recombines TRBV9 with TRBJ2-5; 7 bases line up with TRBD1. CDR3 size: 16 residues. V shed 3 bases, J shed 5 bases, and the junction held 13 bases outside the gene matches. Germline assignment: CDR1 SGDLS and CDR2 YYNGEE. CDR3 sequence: CASSALQGLPVETQYF. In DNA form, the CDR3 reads TGTGCCAGCAGCGCCCTACAGGGGCTTCCGGTGGAGACCCAGTACTTC.

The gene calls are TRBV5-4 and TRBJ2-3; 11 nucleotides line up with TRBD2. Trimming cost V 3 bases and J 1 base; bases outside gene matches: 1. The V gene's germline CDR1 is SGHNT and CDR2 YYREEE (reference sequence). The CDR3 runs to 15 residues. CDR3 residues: CASSWGLAGTDTQYF. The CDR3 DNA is TGTGCCAGCAGCTGGGGACTAGCGGGCACAGATACGCAGTATTTT.

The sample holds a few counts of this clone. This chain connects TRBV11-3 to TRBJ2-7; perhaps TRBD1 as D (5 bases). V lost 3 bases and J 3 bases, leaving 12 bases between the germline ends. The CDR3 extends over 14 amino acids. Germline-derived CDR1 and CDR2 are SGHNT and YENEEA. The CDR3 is CASSFTRGNYEQYF. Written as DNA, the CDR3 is TGTGCCAGCAGCTTCACAAGGGGAAACTACGAGCAGTACTTC.

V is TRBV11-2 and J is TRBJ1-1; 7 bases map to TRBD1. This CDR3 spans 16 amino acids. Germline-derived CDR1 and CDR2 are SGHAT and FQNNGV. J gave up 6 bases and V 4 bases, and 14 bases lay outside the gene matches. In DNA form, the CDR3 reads TGTGCCAGCAGCTCTCTAACAGGGGCTCGTACCCCTGAAGCTTTCTTT. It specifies CASSSLTGARTPEAFF.

This chain's CDR3 is CASSLATDLNEQFF. In DNA form, the CDR3 reads TGTGCCAGCAGCTTAGCGACCGATCTCAATGAGCAGTTCTTC. The chain recombines TRBV7-9 with TRBJ2-1, with D hard to call. V was clipped by 0 bases and J by 6 bases, with 9 bases between them. The CDR3 has 14 residues. Per the germline V gene, CDR1 is SEHNR and CDR2 is FQNEAQ (reference sequence).

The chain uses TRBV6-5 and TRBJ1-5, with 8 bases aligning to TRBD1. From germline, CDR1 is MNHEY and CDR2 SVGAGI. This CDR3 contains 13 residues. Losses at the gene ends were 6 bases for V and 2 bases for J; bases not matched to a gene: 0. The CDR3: CASRDRGNQPQHF. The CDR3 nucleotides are TGTGCCAGCAGGGACAGGGGCAATCAGCCCCAGCATTTT.

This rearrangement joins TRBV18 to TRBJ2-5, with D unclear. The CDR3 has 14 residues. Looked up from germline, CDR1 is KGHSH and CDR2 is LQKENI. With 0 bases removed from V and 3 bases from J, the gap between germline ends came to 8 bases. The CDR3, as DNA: TGTGCCAGCTCACCACCAAGGGTTAAAGAGACCCAGTACTTC. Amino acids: CASSPPRVKETQYF.

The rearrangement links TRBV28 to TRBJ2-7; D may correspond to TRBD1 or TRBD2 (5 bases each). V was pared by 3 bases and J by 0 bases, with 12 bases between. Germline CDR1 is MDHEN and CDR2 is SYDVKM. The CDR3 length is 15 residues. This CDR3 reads CASSLPGTSSYEQYF. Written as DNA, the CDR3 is TGTGCCAGCAGTTTGCCCGGGACGAGCTCCTACGAGCAGTACTTC.

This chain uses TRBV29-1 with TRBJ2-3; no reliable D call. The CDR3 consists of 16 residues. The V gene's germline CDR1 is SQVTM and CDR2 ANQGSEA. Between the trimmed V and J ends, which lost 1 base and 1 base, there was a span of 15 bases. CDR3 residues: CSVEGTERRRTDTQYF. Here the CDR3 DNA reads TGCAGCGTTGAAGGGACCGAGCGTAGGCGCACAGATACGCAGTATTTT.

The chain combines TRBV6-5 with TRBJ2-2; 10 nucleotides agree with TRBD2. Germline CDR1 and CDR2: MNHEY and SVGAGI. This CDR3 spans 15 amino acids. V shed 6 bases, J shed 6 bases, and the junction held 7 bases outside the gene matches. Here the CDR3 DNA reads TGTGCCAGCAGCCGGTCTAGCGGGAGATCCGGGGAGCTGTTTTTT. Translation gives CASSRSSGRSGELFF.

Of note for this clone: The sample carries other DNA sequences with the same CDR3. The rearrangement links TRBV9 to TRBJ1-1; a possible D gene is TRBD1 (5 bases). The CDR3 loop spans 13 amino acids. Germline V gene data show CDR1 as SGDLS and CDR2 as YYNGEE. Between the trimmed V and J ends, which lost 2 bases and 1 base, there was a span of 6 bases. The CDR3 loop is CASSVQGNTEAFF. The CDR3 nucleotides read TGTGCCAGCAGCGTCCAGGGGAACACTGAAGCTTTCTTT. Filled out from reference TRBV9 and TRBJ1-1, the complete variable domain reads DSGVTQTPKHLITATGQRVTLRCSPRSGDLSVYWYQQSLDQGLQFLIQYYNGEERAKGNILERFSAQQFPDLHSELNLSSLELGDSALYFCASSVQGNTEAFFGQGTRLTVV.